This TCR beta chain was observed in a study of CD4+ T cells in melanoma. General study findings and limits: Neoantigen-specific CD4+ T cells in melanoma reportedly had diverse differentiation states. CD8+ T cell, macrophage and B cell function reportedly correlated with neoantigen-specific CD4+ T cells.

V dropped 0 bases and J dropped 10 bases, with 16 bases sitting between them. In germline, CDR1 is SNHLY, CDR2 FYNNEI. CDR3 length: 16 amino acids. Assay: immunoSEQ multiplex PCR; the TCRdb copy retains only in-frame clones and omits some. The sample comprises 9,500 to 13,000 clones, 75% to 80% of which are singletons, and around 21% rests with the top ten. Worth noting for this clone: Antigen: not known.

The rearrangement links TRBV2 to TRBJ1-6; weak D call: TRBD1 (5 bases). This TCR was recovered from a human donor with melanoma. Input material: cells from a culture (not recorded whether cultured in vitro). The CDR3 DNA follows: TGTGCCAGCAGTGAAGCAGCGGGCGCGGGGGGGTCACCCCTCCACTTT. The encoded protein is CASSEAAGAGGSPLHF.